This entry lists 28 T cell receptor beta chains sequenced from one sample in a study of shared clonotypes between healthy human individuals. The naive CD8 fraction comprised CD45RO-negative cells positively selected for CCR7 and excluded terminally differentiated effector memory CD45RA+ cells. TCRdb keeps only in-frame clones here, not all; method: immunoSEQ multiplex PCR. The table records hundreds of thousands of clones, around 96% of them present only once. Sequencing used naive CD8+ T cells sorted from blood. These TCRs come from a woman in her twenties or thirties in good health.

This chain links TRBV12-5 with TRBJ2-7; 7 nucleotides align to TRBD2. Trimming at V came to 0 bases and at J to 3 bases, leaving 5 bases not matched to a gene. The CDR3 totals 15 residues. Germline V lookup: CDR1 LGHNT, CDR2 FRNRAP. The CDR3 bases are TGTGCTAGTGGTTTGGTCCTAGCGGAACTCTACGAGCAGTACTTC. Protein sequence: CASGLVLAELYEQYF.

The chain employs TRBV27 and TRBJ2-1, with TRBD2 matching over 7 bases. V dropped 3 bases and J dropped 0; count of bases not matched to a gene: 5. Germline V gene data show CDR1 as MNHEY and CDR2 as SMNVEV (reference sequence). The CDR3 covers 16 residues. CDR3 amino acids: CASSFGGGPSYNEQFF. The CDR3, as DNA: TGTGCCAGCAGTTTTGGGGGAGGGCCCTCCTACAATGAGCAGTTCTTC.

The gene calls are TRBV11-2 and TRBJ1-1; no reliable D call. Germline V gives CDR1 SGHAT, CDR2 FQNNGV. CDR3 length: 13 residues. Deletions cut 6 bases from V and 5 bases from J, with 13 bases between. CDR3 protein: CASRFDPGTEAFF. The CDR3 coding sequence is TGTGCCAGCAGGTTTGACCCGGGGACTGAAGCTTTCTTT.

This chain joins TRBV7-6 and TRBJ2-6, with 9 nucleotides matching TRBD2. CDR3 length: 18 residues. Germline CDR1 reads SGHVS; CDR2 reads FNYEAQ. Trimming removed 0 bases from V and 2 bases from J; junction bases left unmatched: 5. The CDR3 sequence: CASSLASREGPGANVLTF. In nucleotides, the CDR3 is TGTGCCAGCAGCTTAGCCTCGCGGGAGGGCCCTGGGGCCAACGTCCTGACTTTC.

This sequence joins TRBV10-1 and TRBJ2-1; unclear D gene. The CDR3 covers 13 residues. CDR1 WNHNN and CDR2 SYGVQD come from the germline V gene (reference sequence). Deletions cut 3 bases from V and 5 bases from J, with 8 bases between. CDR3: CASSDGRDNEQFF. The CDR3 nucleotides read TGCGCCAGCAGTGATGGACGGGACAATGAGCAGTTCTTC.

The rearrangement links TRBV5-1 to TRBJ2-7; D assignment may be TRBD1 or TRBD2 (6 bases each). CDR1 and CDR2 from the germline V gene are SGHRS and YFSETQ. The CDR3 has 13 amino acids. Trimming pared 5 bases from V and 6 bases from J, leaving 15 bases between. Here the CDR3 reads CASRRGDRSEQYF. The CDR3 DNA is TGCGCCAGCAGGAGGGGGGACCGTTCCGAGCAGTACTTC.

This clone came up once. J is TRBJ2-7 and V is TRBV27; D gene uncertain. Deletions cut 5 bases from V and 0 bases from J, with 14 bases between. Germline V CDR1 and CDR2: MNHEY, SMNVEV (reference sequence). The CDR3 totals 15 residues. The CDR3 here is CASSPYPFSSYEQYF. CDR3 nucleotides: TGTGCCAGCAGTCCCTACCCGTTTAGCTCCTACGAGCAGTACTTC.

In this sample, this clone turned up a few times. This chain connects TRBV6-5 to TRBJ2-2; D perhaps matches TRBD1 (5 bases). Germline CDR1 reads MNHEY; CDR2 reads SVGAGI. With 0 bases removed from V and 3 bases from J, the gap between germline ends came to 8 bases. The CDR3 covers 15 residues. CDR3 protein: CASSYSIGDTGELFF. The CDR3 DNA is TGTGCCAGCAGTTACTCGATAGGGGACACCGGGGAGCTGTTTTTT.

This clone was seen a single time. CDR3 in amino acids: CASSGPGGGRADTGELFF. CDR3 sequence (DNA): TGCGCCAGCAGTGGCCCCGGGGGCGGGAGGGCCGACACCGGGGAGCTGTTTTTT. The chain joins TRBV10-1 to TRBJ2-2; 9 bases line up with TRBD2. The V segment lost 4 bases and the J segment 3 bases; nucleotides outside the gene matches: 12. CDR3 length: 18 residues. Germline assignment: CDR1 WNHNN and CDR2 SYGVQD (reference sequence).

The chain recombines TRBV11-1 with TRBJ2-3; 9 nucleotides line up with TRBD1. CDR3 length: 16 amino acids. Unmatched junction bases numbered 1, after V lost 0 bases and J lost 0 bases. Looked up from germline, CDR1 is SGHAT and CDR2 is FQDESV (reference sequence). The CDR3 protein is CASSLAGTGSTDTQYF. DNA of the CDR3: TGTGCCAGCAGCTTAGCCGGGACAGGGAGCACAGATACGCAGTATTTT. Based on the CDR3 plus reference TRBV11-1 and TRBJ2-3, the full variable domain is EAEVAQSPRYKITEKSQAVAFWCDPISGHATLYWYRQILGQGPELLVQFQDESVVDDSQLPKDRFSAERLKGVDSTLKIQPAELGDSAMYLCASSLAGTGSTDTQYFGPGTRLTVL.

The chain joins TRBV28 to TRBJ1-5; 7 bases are shared with TRBD1. V gave up 4 bases and J gave up 3 bases; unmatched junction bases: 3. The length of the CDR3 is 14 residues. Germline values: CDR1 MDHEN, CDR2 SYDVKM. The CDR3 spells CASSYGTANQPQHF. Here the CDR3 DNA reads TGTGCCAGCAGTTACGGGACAGCCAATCAGCCCCAGCATTTT.

This clone was seen more than once but under ten times. CDR3 loop: CASSFTANYGYTF. The CDR3 nucleotides read TGTGCCAGCAGTTTTACAGCAAACTATGGCTACACCTTC. The rearrangement links TRBV27 to TRBJ1-2; D ambiguous. Germline V gene data show CDR1 as MNHEY and CDR2 as SMNVEV (reference sequence). The V and J ends lost 3 bases and 2 bases respectively, with 7 bases between them. The CDR3 is 13 amino acids.

This clone was detected once. This chain uses TRBV7-9 with TRBJ1-4; 7 bases align to TRBD1. The CDR3 runs to 14 residues. The junction had 8 bases not matched to a gene; V was cut back by 5 bases and J by 8 bases. Germline values: CDR1 SEHNR, CDR2 FQNEAQ (reference sequence). CDR3 sequence reads: CASSAGGAREKLFF. The CDR3 nucleotides read TGTGCCAGCAGCGCAGGGGGGGCACGGGAAAAACTGTTTTTT.

V gene TRBV30 combines with J gene TRBJ1-4; D call uncertain. This CDR3 region has 14 residues. Germline loops: CDR1 GTSNPN, CDR2 SVGIG (reference sequence). V was cut by 3 bases and J by 8 bases, with 16 bases left in between. The CDR3 spells CAWSYGLGEEKLFF. The CDR3 DNA reads TGTGCCTGGAGCTATGGGCTTGGAGAGGAAAAACTGTTTTTT. Supplemented by reference TRBV30 and TRBJ1-4, the full variable domain reads SQTIHQWPATLVQPVGSPLSLECTVEGTSNPNLYWYRQAAGRGLQLLFYSVGIGQISSEVPQNLSASRPQDRQFILSSKKLLLSDSGFYLCAWSYGLGEEKLFFGSGTQLSVL.

This rearrangement joins TRBV5-1 to TRBJ2-5, with 8 bases aligning to TRBD1. Germline V gives CDR1 SGHRS, CDR2 YFSETQ. Germline trimming cut 5 bases from V and 5 bases from J; bases unmatched to any gene: 14. The CDR3 spans 16 residues. This CDR3 is CASRGGTGTGEETQYF. CDR3 in DNA: TGCGCCAGCAGGGGTGGCACCGGGACAGGCGAGGAGACCCAGTACTTC.

This chain's CDR3 is CASSVAGQGGYEQYF. CDR3 DNA: TGTGCCAGCAGCGTAGCAGGACAGGGGGGCTACGAGCAGTACTTC. The chain carries TRBV9 and TRBJ2-7; 10 bases are shared with TRBD1. There are 15 residues in the CDR3. CDR1 and CDR2 (germline): SGDLS, YYNGEE. Trimming at V came to 0 bases and at J to 3 bases, leaving 3 bases not matched to a gene.

This clone was seen a single time. The rearrangement joins TRBV5-1 to TRBJ1-4, with 9 positions matching TRBD1. The CDR3 runs to 15 residues. From germline, CDR1 is SGHRS and CDR2 YFSETQ. Trimming removed 4 bases from V and 8 bases from J; junction bases left unmatched: 9. The CDR3 loop reads CASSVTGGGPEKLFF. The CDR3 nucleotides read TGCGCCAGCAGCGTGACAGGGGGAGGCCCCGAAAAACTGTTTTTT.

This chain links TRBV28 with TRBJ2-3; 8 nucleotides align to TRBD2. This CDR3 contains 17 residues. Germline V gives CDR1 MDHEN, CDR2 SYDVKM. After removal of 5 bases from V and 7 bases from J, the junction contained 17 bases not matched to a gene. DNA for the CDR3: TGTGCCAGCAGTCCTTACGGGGCGGGAGGTCCCCCTTATACGCAGTATTTT. As protein: CASSPYGAGGPPYTQYF.

The V gene is TRBV5-1, the J gene TRBJ2-3, with D unresolved. Trimming left V 4 bases short and J 6 bases short, with 9 bases between. CDR3 size: 12 residues. Germline CDR1 and CDR2: SGHRS and YFSETQ. CDR3 loop: CASSPLGDTQYF. In nucleotides, the CDR3 is TGCGCCAGCAGCCCCTTGGGGGATACGCAGTATTTT.

CDR3 coding DNA: TGTGCCAGCAGCTTATTGCGCGCCACCTACAATGAGCAGTTCTTC. Encoded protein: CASSLLRATYNEQFF. The chain links TRBV7-8 to TRBJ2-1; no clear D. The CDR3 runs 15 residues. V lost 2 bases and J 2 bases, leaving 10 bases between the germline ends. Looked up from germline, CDR1 is SGHVS and CDR2 is FQNEAQ.

The chain has TRBV15 and TRBJ1-4; TRBD1 is a possible D gene (6 bases). With 0 bases removed from V and 7 bases from J, the gap between germline ends came to 15 bases. This CDR3 is built from 16 residues. The germline V gene encodes CDR1 LNHNV and CDR2 YYDKDF (reference sequence). CDR3 sequence: CATSREGAGGGEKLFF. CDR3 DNA sequence: TGTGCCACCAGCAGAGAGGGGGCCGGAGGGGGTGAAAAACTGTTTTTT.

The chain uses TRBV2 and TRBJ2-2, with TRBD1 identical over 8 bases. Germline V gene lookup returns CDR1 SNHLY and CDR2 FYNNEI. The CDR3 is 15 residues long. Trimming cost V 2 bases and J 5 bases; bases outside gene matches: 4. CDR3: CASSEQGAVTGELFF. The CDR3, as DNA: TGTGCCAGCAGTGAACAGGGGGCGGTAACCGGGGAGCTGTTTTTT. The whole variable domain, remainder taken from reference TRBV2 and TRBJ2-2, is EPEVTQTPSHQVTQMGQEVILRCVPISNHLYFYWYRQILGQKVEFLVSFYNNEISEKSEIFDDQFSVERPDGSNFTLKIRSTKLEDSAMYFCASSEQGAVTGELFFGEGSRLTVL.

The chain uses TRBV23-1 and TRBJ2-1; D is unresolved. TRBV23-1 carries the ORF label, with uncertain function. Deletions cut 2 bases from V and 0 bases from J, with 11 bases between. The CDR3 extends over 16 amino acids. This chain's CDR3 is CASSQDISHSYNEQFF. The DNA of the CDR3 is TGCGCCAGCAGTCAAGACATATCACACTCCTACAATGAGCAGTTCTTC.

This clone was counted a single time. J is TRBJ2-7 and V is TRBV7-3; no definite D call. Trimming left V 3 bases short and J 0 bases short, with 12 bases between. CDR3 length: 15 amino acids. The V gene's germline CDR1 is SGHTA and CDR2 FQGTGA. As DNA, the CDR3 is TGTGCCAGCAGCTTGAACTCTTTGAGCTCCTACGAGCAGTACTTC. Translation: CASSLNSLSSYEQYF.

This clone came up once. The chain carries TRBV5-6 and TRBJ2-5; 9 bases agree with TRBD2. The end of the DNA aligns better with TRBJ2-7, so the J call may be wrong. This CDR3 comprises 16 residues. Germline V gives CDR1 SGHDT, CDR2 YYEEEE. This CDR3 reads CASSARRTSADYEQYF. CDR3 nucleotides: TGTGCCAGCAGCGCCCGCCGGACTAGCGCCGACTACGAGCAGTACTTC.

The chain has TRBV14 and TRBJ1-2, with D tentatively TRBD1 (5 bases). V lost 1 base, J lost 5 bases, and 17 bases lay in between. This CDR3 is 16 amino acids long. Germline CDR1 is SGHDN and CDR2 is FVKESK. This CDR3 reads CASSQGLGTAIYGYTF. In nucleotides, the CDR3 is TGTGCCAGCAGCCAAGGATTGGGGACGGCCATATATGGCTACACCTTC.

V and J are TRBV4-1 and TRBJ1-5; TRBD1 matches at 8 bases. Trimming cost V 0 bases and J 6 bases; bases outside gene matches: 10. The CDR3 covers 17 residues. Per the germline V gene, CDR1 is MGHRA and CDR2 is YSYEKL. CDR3 amino acids: CASSQDPGQGMGQPQHF. The CDR3 coding sequence is TGCGCCAGCAGCCAAGACCCCGGACAGGGTATGGGTCAGCCCCAGCATTTT.

The CDR3 reads CASSTTREAQDTQYF. CDR3 in DNA: TGCGCCAGCAGCACGACCCGGGAGGCTCAAGATACGCAGTATTTT. The V call is TRBV5-1, the J call TRBJ2-3; 7 nucleotides match TRBD2. The length of the CDR3 is 15 residues. From germline, CDR1 is SGHRS and CDR2 YFSETQ. J was trimmed by 5 bases and V by 4 bases; bases with no gene match: 10.